This T cell receptor beta chain comes out of a study of blood T cell repertoires in COVID-19. Study as a whole: The study drew acute and convalescent COVID-19 samples from the United States, Italy and Spain. PBMCs, B-cell-depleted T cells, or T cells provided the cDNA or gDNA that made up the material.

Authors' processing steps: By means of reference gene primer amplification, nucleated cell counts were estimated. Assay used: immunoSEQ multiplex PCR; TCRdb lists only in-frame clones, some missing. That table supplies the V and J calls and clone size; D and trimming were determined from the DNA. The data show more than 250,000 clones, around four fifths seen once. In this sample, this clone turned up a few times. This receptor was obtained from a woman aged 50 to 60 with acute or convalescent COVID-19. Specimen: peripheral blood.

CDR3 DNA sequence: TGTGCCAGCAGTGACGGGGGGCGGAGCCTCCACTTT. Encoded protein: CASSDGGRSLHF. This rearrangement joins TRBV6-1 to TRBJ1-6; D possibly corresponds to TRBD1 (6 bases). V lost 3 bases and J lost 15, with 12 bases in between. The CDR3 is made up of 12 amino acids. Germline values: CDR1 MNHNS, CDR2 SASEGT.